This T cell receptor beta chain was sequenced for a study of T cells in Graves' hyperthyroidism and ophthalmopathy. Study-wide points: From stable hyperthyroidism, ophthalmopathy was set apart by a 13 V-J model.

Every diagnosis used clinical symptoms, serum thyroxine and TRAb, thyroid ultrasound and orbital computed tomography. This clonotype came up many times. No antigen is known for it. Amplification targeted TCR beta CDR3 regions from RNA transcripts. In the first-round RT-PCR of the TCR CDR3, the HTBI primer set was used. TCRdb analysed the multiplex PCR reads with MiXCR anew, one entry per CDR3 protein. The table includes some 580,000 distinct CDR3 sequences, around 15% detected once. The CDR3 length is 14 residues. V lost 6 bases and J lost 1; bases outside the gene matches: 8. Germline assignment: CDR1 DFQATT and CDR2 SNEGSKA (reference sequence).

The receptor was isolated from a woman between 35 and 50 years old with Graves' ophthalmopathy. The chain combines TRBV20-1 with TRBJ1-1; 7 bases map to TRBD1. Sample: blood. This chain's CDR3 is CSATHRTGNTEAFF. Written as DNA, the CDR3 is TGCAGTGCAACCCATCGGACAGGGAACACTGAAGCTTTCTTT.